One and the same sample provided the 7 T cell receptor beta chains below, sequenced in a study of PD-1 blockade in classical Hodgkin lymphoma. TCRdb's copy holds only in-frame clones and misses some; the assay was immunoSEQ multiplex PCR. The data show under 30,000 clones, roughly 70% seen once. In every patient, relapse followed autologous stem cell transplantation, while exposure to brentuximab vedotin differed. The starting material was peripheral blood mononuclear cells (PBMCs), obtained before the second cycle of nivolumab. The receptors originated from a human donor with classical Hodgkin lymphoma.

V is TRBV11-2 and J is TRBJ1-1, with D unresolved. The germline gives CDR1 SGHAT, CDR2 FQNNGV. The CDR3 has 13 residues. Trimming shortened V by 2 bases and J by 5 bases, and 9 bases separated the two germline ends. The CDR3 loop is CASSLTPNTEAFF. Written as DNA, the CDR3 is TGTGCCAGCAGCTTAACCCCGAATACTGAAGCTTTCTTT. Full variable domain (outside the CDR3, taken from reference TRBV11-2 and TRBJ1-1): EAGVAQSPRYKIIEKRQSVAFWCNPISGHATLYWYQQILGQGPKLLIQFQNNGVVDDSQLPKDRFSAERLKGVDSTLKIQPAKLEDSAVYLCASSLTPNTEAFFGQGTRLTVV.

Only a few counts were recorded for this clone. This chain uses TRBV9 with TRBJ2-2; D is unclear. Between the trimmed V and J ends, which lost 0 bases and 7 bases, there was a span of 7 bases. The germline V gene encodes CDR1 SGDLS and CDR2 YYNGEE. The CDR3 has 13 residues. The CDR3, as DNA: TGTGCCAGCAGCGTAGGGGCAGACGGGGAGCTGTTTTTT. This gives the protein CASSVGADGELFF. The full variable domain, completed using reference TRBV9 and TRBJ2-2, is DSGVTQTPKHLITATGQRVTLRCSPRSGDLSVYWYQQSLDQGLQFLIQYYNGEERAKGNILERFSAQQFPDLHSELNLSSLELGDSALYFCASSVGADGELFFGEGSRLTVL.

The chain links TRBV7-2 to TRBJ2-1; the D gene is possibly TRBD2 (6 bases). Trimming took off 0 bases at V and 9 bases at J, with 9 bases between the two ends. Germline V CDR1 and CDR2: SGHTA, FQGNSA. This CDR3 comprises 13 residues. The CDR3 DNA sequence: TGTGCCAGCAGCTTAGCGCGGGGTACTGAGCAGTTCTTC. Amino acids: CASSLARGTEQFF.

This rearrangement joins TRBV27 to TRBJ2-4; D is ambiguous. The germline V and J ends were trimmed by 0 bases and 9 bases, with 9 bases remaining between them. CDR1 is MNHEY and CDR2 is SMNVEV in the germline V gene (reference sequence). The CDR3 sequence is 13 residues long. CDR3 loop: CASSLSGLGIQYF. The CDR3 coding sequence is TGTGCCAGCAGTTTATCGGGATTGGGCATTCAGTACTTC.

The V gene is TRBV6-5, the J gene TRBJ1-6; maybe TRBD1 (6 bases). The germline V and J ends were trimmed by 3 bases and 10 bases, with 16 bases remaining between them. Germline V CDR1 and CDR2: MNHEY, SVGAGI. The CDR3 spans 15 residues. CDR3 bases: TGTGCCAGCAGTTATGCTTCGCAGGGGAGCTCACCCCTCCACTTT. This sequence encodes CASSYASQGSSPLHF.

This clone came up a few times. V and J are TRBV7-9 and TRBJ2-3; D is uncertain. Trimming stripped 3 bases from V and 2 bases from J, with 0 bases between. Per the germline V gene, CDR1 is SEHNR and CDR2 is FQNEAQ (reference sequence). The CDR3 runs 11 residues. The CDR3 region is CASSFTDTQYF. In DNA form, the CDR3 reads TGTGCCAGCAGCTTCACAGATACGCAGTATTTT.

The rearrangement uses TRBV5-4 and TRBJ1-2; D possibly corresponds to TRBD1 (5 bases). Germline-derived CDR1 and CDR2 are SGHNT and YYREEE (reference sequence). The CDR3 totals 15 residues. Deletions cut 3 bases from V and 4 bases from J, with 16 bases between. The CDR3 here is CASSSPTKGSYGYTF. Written as DNA, the CDR3 is TGTGCCAGCAGCTCCCCCACCAAGGGGAGCTATGGCTACACCTTC.